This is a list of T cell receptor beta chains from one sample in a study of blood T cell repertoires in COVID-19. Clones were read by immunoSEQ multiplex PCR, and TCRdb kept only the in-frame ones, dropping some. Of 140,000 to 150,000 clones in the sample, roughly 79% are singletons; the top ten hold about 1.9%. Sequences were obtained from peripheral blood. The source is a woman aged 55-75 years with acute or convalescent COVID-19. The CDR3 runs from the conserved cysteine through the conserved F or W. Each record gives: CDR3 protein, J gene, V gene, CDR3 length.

cdr3_aa: CATSRDRQGVGELFF
j_call: TRBJ2-2
v_call: TRBV15
cdr3_length: 15

cdr3_aa: CASSPWGGLAYHNEQFF
j_call: TRBJ2-1
v_call: TRBV7-9
cdr3_length: 17

cdr3_aa: CASRTGTDTQYF
j_call: TRBJ2-3
v_call: TRBV2
cdr3_length: 12

cdr3_aa: CASRRTASSYEQYF
j_call: TRBJ2-7
v_call: TRBV19
cdr3_length: 14

cdr3_aa: CASSQEPRTPHTQYF
j_call: TRBJ2-3
v_call: TRBV3-1/TRBV3-2
cdr3_length: 15

cdr3_aa: CASSPGWGYTF
j_call: TRBJ1-2
v_call: TRBV5-1
cdr3_length: 11

cdr3_aa: CASTGTPTSALGEQFF
j_call: TRBJ2-1
v_call: TRBV19
cdr3_length: 16

cdr3_aa: CASSPQLSSYNEQFF
j_call: TRBJ2-1
v_call: TRBV6-5
cdr3_length: 15

cdr3_aa: CSASGLRGGGSGTYNEQFF
j_call: TRBJ2-1
v_call: TRBV20-1
cdr3_length: 19

cdr3_aa: CASSLGGTGPNEKLFF
j_call: TRBJ1-4
v_call: TRBV5-4
cdr3_length: 16

cdr3_aa: CASSFPGIGQPQHF
j_call: TRBJ1-5
v_call: TRBV28
cdr3_length: 14

cdr3_aa: CASSLGQGFYEQYF
j_call: TRBJ2-7
v_call: TRBV14
cdr3_length: 14

cdr3_aa: CASTLRLGQPQHF
j_call: TRBJ1-5
v_call: TRBV12-3/TRBV12-4
cdr3_length: 13

cdr3_aa: CASSLNRDRVSPLHF
j_call: TRBJ1-6
v_call: TRBV5-1
cdr3_length: 15

cdr3_aa: CASSFGGLAGVEQFF
j_call: TRBJ2-1
v_call: TRBV19
cdr3_length: 15

cdr3_aa: CASSVGGQVTQYF
j_call: TRBJ2-3
v_call: TRBV9
cdr3_length: 13

cdr3_aa: CASSLVAETGGQETQYF
j_call: TRBJ2-5
v_call: TRBV5-6
cdr3_length: 17

cdr3_aa: CASTEAGGYNEQFF
j_call: TRBJ2-1
v_call: TRBV5-1
cdr3_length: 14

cdr3_aa: CASSLGTGGSEQFF
j_call: TRBJ2-1
v_call: TRBV7-7
cdr3_length: 14

cdr3_aa: CASSSGLTSNYGYTF
j_call: TRBJ1-2
v_call: TRBV5-4
cdr3_length: 15

cdr3_aa: CASSQKHSNTEAFF
j_call: TRBJ1-1
v_call: TRBV3-1/TRBV3-2
cdr3_length: 14

cdr3_aa: CASRTGTSLAGDEQYF
j_call: TRBJ2-7
v_call: TRBV6-6
cdr3_length: 16

cdr3_aa: CSVAFSIGSGNTIYF
j_call: TRBJ1-3
v_call: TRBV29-1
cdr3_length: 15

cdr3_aa: CASSFQGGEKLFF
j_call: TRBJ1-4
v_call: TRBV27
cdr3_length: 13

cdr3_aa: CASSFMNTEAFF
j_call: TRBJ1-1
v_call: TRBV3-1/TRBV3-2
cdr3_length: 12